Below are 5 T cell receptor beta chains sequenced from a single sample in a study of identical twins. TCRdb reanalysed the 5' RACE reads using MiXCR and keeps one entry per CDR3 protein. The sample shows 700,000 or so distinct CDR3 sequences, over 8.5% of them seen only once. In addition, the sample was reused for a study of yellow fever vaccine responses in identical twins.

Material: PBMCs. These receptors all come from a woman aged 18-29 years in good health.

V usage is TRBV2 and J usage is TRBJ1-1; D gene unclear. Germline V gives CDR1 SNHLY, CDR2 FYNNEI. This CDR3 has 13 residues. V lost 4 bases to trimming and J lost 1 base, with 7 bases between them. The CDR3 here is CASSVAPNTEAFF. CDR3 nucleotides: TGTGCCAGCAGTGTGGCGCCGAACACTGAAGCTTTCTTT.

V gene TRBV5-1 combines with J gene TRBJ2-3; maybe TRBD2 (6 bases). CDR1 and CDR2 from the germline V gene are SGHRS and YFSETQ. The ends were cut back, 4 bases at V and 2 bases at J, with 17 bases in the middle. The CDR3 is made up of 16 amino acids. As DNA, the CDR3 is TGCGCCAGCAGCCGTCGTGAGGCGGGGATCACAGATACGCAGTATTTT. Protein: CASSRREAGITDTQYF.

The chain has TRBV7-9 and TRBJ2-5; TRBD1 aligns across 10 bases. V lost 3 bases and J lost 5; bases outside the gene matches: 6. There are 15 residues in the CDR3. Germline-derived CDR1 and CDR2 are SEHNR and FQNEAQ (reference sequence). The CDR3 here is CASSFPTGGRETQYF. The CDR3 DNA reads as TGTGCCAGCAGCTTCCCGACAGGGGGCAGGGAGACCCAGTACTTC.

This clonotype was detected a few times. The rearrangement links TRBV15 to TRBJ2-1; no firm D call. From germline, CDR1 is LNHNV and CDR2 YYDKDF (reference sequence). V shed 1 base and J shed 0 bases, with 7 bases lying between them. This CDR3 spans 15 amino acids. CDR3 amino acids: CATSRAIVSYNEQFF. The CDR3 DNA reads TGTGCCACCAGCAGAGCCATTGTCTCCTACAATGAGCAGTTCTTC. The full variable domain, completed using reference TRBV15 and TRBJ2-1, is DAMVIQNPRYQVTQFGKPVTLSCSQTLNHNVMYWYQQKSSQAPKLLFHYYDKDFNNEADTPDNFQSRRPNTSFCFLDIRSPGLGDTAMYLCATSRAIVSYNEQFFGPGTRLTVL.

This clonotype was seen only a few times. V and J are TRBV5-1 and TRBJ2-7; D call uncertain. The V and J ends lost 1 base and 7 bases respectively, with 12 bases between them. The CDR3 length is 13 residues. Germline-derived CDR1 and CDR2 are SGHRS and YFSETQ. In DNA, the CDR3 is TGCGCCAGCAGCTTGTTAAGGGATGGGGAGCAGTACTTC. Protein: CASSLLRDGEQYF.